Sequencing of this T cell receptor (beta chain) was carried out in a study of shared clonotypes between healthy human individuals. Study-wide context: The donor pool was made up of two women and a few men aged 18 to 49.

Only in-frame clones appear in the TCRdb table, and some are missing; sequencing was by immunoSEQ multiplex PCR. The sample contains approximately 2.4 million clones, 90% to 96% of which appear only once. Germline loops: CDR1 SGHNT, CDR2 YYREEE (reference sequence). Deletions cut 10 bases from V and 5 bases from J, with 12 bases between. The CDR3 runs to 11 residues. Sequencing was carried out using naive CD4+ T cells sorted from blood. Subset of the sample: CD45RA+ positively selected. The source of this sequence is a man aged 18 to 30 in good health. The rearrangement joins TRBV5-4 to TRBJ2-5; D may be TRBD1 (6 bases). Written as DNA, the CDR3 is TGTGCCGAGACCAGGGGTGAGACCCAGTACTTC. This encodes CAETRGETQYF.